This TCR beta chain was profiled in a study of shared clonotypes between healthy human individuals (dated by TCRdb to about 2020). With respect to the entire study: A couple of women and a few men aged 18 to 49 years were included in the cohort. Blood TCR repertoires of four to six healthy adults were deeply sequenced to estimate repertoire size and the extent of clonotype sharing between individuals. Per donor, three plates each were used for CD4 naive and CD4 memory, two for CD8 naive, and one for CD8 memory. Between about 0.94 and 8.9 billion PBMCs per donor were obtained by leukapheresis. To increase sequencing depth and limit assay-specific biases, TCR repertoire library preparation and sequencing were carried out by different laboratories using diverse techniques.

Donors were healthy HIV-negative adults with no recently reported acute infections or vaccinations. Every donor was a Caucasian adult residing in Nashville, Tennessee, USA. Magnetic negative selection was used to enrich CD4+ T cells, after which naive cells were positively selected on CD45RA and the negative fraction became the memory subset. Blood was obtained by leukapheresis, after which PBMCs were separated by Ficoll-Histopaque density gradient centrifugation and cryopreserved in liquid nitrogen vapor phase. Analytical flow cytometry was used to check the purity and quantity of each magnetically sorted T cell population. Each sorted fraction had its genomic DNA isolated and then quantified by UV absorbance on a Nanodrop 2000c. The germline V gene supplies CDR1 KGHSH and CDR2 LQKENI. Trimming removed 3 bases from V and 0 bases from J; the gene matches leave 7 bases unexplained. Measured from the cysteine to the phenylalanine, the CDR3 is 18 residues long. Just the 54-base CDR3 DNA is kept, in frame starting at base 1.

Beyond this particular receptor, the publication reports: Because the study included a small number of donors, the genetic and exposure-history diversity represented was limited. Sampling was restricted to blood, and TCR repertoires in tissue are likely to differ from TCR repertoires in blood. Rarefaction of sorted-subset datasets indicated incomplete sequencing despite the large sequencing depth. Naive subsets generally had larger estimated clonotype richness than memory subsets did. Sharing across several donors was observed for around 5% of naive CD4, about 4% of naive CD8, over 2% of memory CD4, and about 0.4% of memory CD8 clonotypes. Pairwise subsampling indicated that sequencing depth was expected to affect the degree of clonotype sharing among donors. Compared with non-shared clonotypes, clonotypes shared by all four sorted-subset donors had higher generation probabilities.

About this clone itself: Its antigen remains undetermined. Per-base quality was not reported, and no clone a single base away is much larger than it.

Using the deep immunoSEQ assay, TCR CDR3 regions were amplified from genomic DNA by multiplex PCR. Extracted genomic DNA from each cell subset was spread evenly across all wells of several immunoSEQ 96-well plates, with each plate serving as a replicate. For sorted subsets, each replicate PCR was loaded with approximately 0.2 ug genomic DNA, equivalent to approximately 27,000 T cell genomes. Purified libraries were quantified with a Qubit 3.0 fluorometer, sized on a Bioanalyzer 2100, and re-quantified with the KAPA Library Quantification kit. Every immunoSEQ 96-well plate was sequenced on a dedicated single-read 150-cycle Illumina NextSeq 550 flow cell. As for how the authors treated the data: Because the immunoSEQ output held only junctional sequences and lacked quality scores, the filtering could not match the filtering applied to full-length reads. Sequences were annotated with PyIR, a Python wrapper for IgBLAST v1.9, and V/J genes and CDR3 were assigned using IMGT germline references. Reads were removed for weak V/J assignments (E-value above 1e-6), missing CDR3, stop codons, out-of-frame junctions, or ambiguous translated residues. V3J clonotypes were defined as sequences sharing the same inferred V gene, J gene, and CDR3 amino acid sequence. Percentage overlap between repertoires was calculated by dividing the number of shared unique clonotypes by the size of the smaller repertoire. Repertoire richness was assessed with RTK rarefaction, the Chao1 estimator, and Recon v2.1 estimates of unobserved clonotypes. For all TCRbeta clonotypes obtained by the gDNA method from a few donors, generation probabilities were computed with OLGA. In TCRdb, the immuneACCESS table is reduced to in-frame sequences with V and J assigned. These tables do not hold every clone; where another copy was compared, an unresolved V gene accounts for under half, and the others remain unexplained. The V and J calls and clone size are taken from that table; D and trimming were inferred from the DNA. Counted in this sample were some 580,000 clones; about 96% of them appeared once. Approximately 0.057% of the sample comes from the top ten.

The sequenced material came from naive CD4+ T cells sorted from blood. Per the publication, the cell subset or site label means: CD45RA+ positively selected. This clonotype was obtained from a woman younger than 45 in good health. The chain is encoded by TRBV18 joined to TRBJ2-1, and TRBD2 matches 11 of the central bases. The bases read TGTGCCAGCTCACCCCTCACCCTAGCGGGAGGCTCCTACAATGAGCAGTTCTTC. This is translated as CASSPLTLAGGSYNEQFF. Reference TRBV18 and TRBJ2-1 genes cover what lies past the CDR3, so the full variable domain is NAGVMQNPRHLVRRRGQEARLRCSPMKGHSHVYWYRQLPEEGLKFMVYLQKENIIDESGMPKERFSAEFPKEGPSILRIQQVVRGDSAAYFCASSPLTLAGGSYNEQFFGPGTRLTVL.